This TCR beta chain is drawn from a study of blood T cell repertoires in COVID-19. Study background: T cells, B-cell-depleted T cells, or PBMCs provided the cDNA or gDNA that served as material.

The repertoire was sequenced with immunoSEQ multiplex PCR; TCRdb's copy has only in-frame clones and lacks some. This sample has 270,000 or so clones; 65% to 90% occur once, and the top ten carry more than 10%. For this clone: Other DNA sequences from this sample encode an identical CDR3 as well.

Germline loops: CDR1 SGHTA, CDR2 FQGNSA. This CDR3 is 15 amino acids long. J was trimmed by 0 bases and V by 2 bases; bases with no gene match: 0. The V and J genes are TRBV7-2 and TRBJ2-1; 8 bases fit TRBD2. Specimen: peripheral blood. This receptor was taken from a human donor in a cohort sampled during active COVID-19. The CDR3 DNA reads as TGTGCCAGCAGCTTAAGCGGGAGCTCCTACAATGAGCAGTTCTTC. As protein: CASSLSGSSYNEQFF. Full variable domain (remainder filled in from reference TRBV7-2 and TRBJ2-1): GAGVSQSPSNKVTEKGKDVELRCDPISGHTALYWYRQSLGQGLEFLIYFQGNSAPDKSGLPSDRFSAERTGGSVSTLTIQRTQQEDSAVYLCASSLSGSSYNEQFFGPGTRLTVL.